This is a list of T cell receptor beta chains from one sample in a study of memory CD4+ T cells and cytomegalovirus serostatus. Profiled with immunoSEQ multiplex PCR; TCRdb holds only in-frame clones, not every one. The sample has roughly 76,000 clones, around 82% seen once; the top ten hold roughly 2.6%. The sequencing input was memory CD4+ T cells from blood. These receptors came from an adult in good health and CMV-seropositive. The CDR3 runs from the conserved cysteine through the conserved F or W. The D gene is left open where the match is weak. Some rows mark clone size as missing; the rest say once, few, many or name a class of expanded clone.

D gene: TRBD1; V gene: TRBV19; clone size: few; J gene: TRBJ1-2; CDR3 DNA: TGTGCCAGTAGACCGGGACAGGGGGTCTATGGCTACACCTTC; CDR3 protein: CASRPGQGVYGYTF
D gene: .; V gene: TRBV2; clone size: .; J gene: TRBJ1-2; CDR3 DNA: TGTGCCAGCAAGCGGGGAGGAAACTATGGCTACACCTTC; CDR3 protein: CASKRGGNYGYTF
D gene: TRBD1; V gene: TRBV28; clone size: .; J gene: TRBJ1-5; CDR3 DNA: TGTGCCAGCAGTCCCTGGGGACAGCCCCTTAATCAGCCCCAGCATTTT; CDR3 protein: CASSPWGQPLNQPQHF
D gene: TRBD2; V gene: TRBV5-4; clone size: .; J gene: TRBJ2-6; CDR3 DNA: TGTGCCAGCAGCTGGATGGGACTAGCGGGACGGGCCAACGTCCTGACTTTC; CDR3 protein: CASSWMGLAGRANVLTF
D gene: TRBD2; V gene: TRBV19; clone size: .; J gene: TRBJ2-2; CDR3 DNA: TGTGCCAGTCTCGGGAGGGCAAGGACCGGGGAGCTGTTTTTT; CDR3 protein: CASLGRARTGELFF
D gene: .; V gene: TRBV9; clone size: few; J gene: TRBJ2-1; CDR3 DNA: TGTGCCAGCAGCCTAACCTCCGGGACACATAATGAGCAGTTCTTC; CDR3 protein: CASSLTSGTHNEQFF
D gene: .; V gene: TRBV6-4; clone size: medium-sized; J gene: TRBJ1-1; CDR3 DNA: TGTGCCAGCAGGGATCGCGGGAGTAACACTGAAGCTTTCTTT; CDR3 protein: CASRDRGSNTEAFF
D gene: .; V gene: TRBV4-3; clone size: .; J gene: TRBJ1-1; CDR3 DNA: TGCGCCAGCAGCCAGACTTGGACAGTCGGCACTGAAGCTTTCTTT; CDR3 protein: CASSQTWTVGTEAFF
D gene: .; V gene: TRBV19; clone size: .; J gene: TRBJ1-1; CDR3 DNA: TGTGCCAGTAGTTCCCGGGGTAGGGACGTTTTCTTT; CDR3 protein: CASSSRGRDVFF
D gene: TRBD1; V gene: TRBV27; clone size: .; J gene: TRBJ1-3; CDR3 DNA: TGTGCCAGCAGACTGGGGACAGGGCGAGGAAACACCATATATTTT; CDR3 protein: CASRLGTGRGNTIYF
D gene: .; V gene: TRBV7-9; clone size: .; J gene: TRBJ1-2; CDR3 DNA: TGTGCCAGCAGCCCAGAGACAGGCCAGGATCACTATGGCTACACCTTC; CDR3 protein: CASSPETGQDHYGYTF
D gene: .; V gene: TRBV20-1; clone size: few; J gene: TRBJ1-2; CDR3 DNA: TGCAGTGCTGGCGGTCCTGATGGCTACACCTTC; CDR3 protein: CSAGGPDGYTF
D gene: .; V gene: TRBV5-6; clone size: .; J gene: TRBJ2-5; CDR3 DNA: TGTGCCAGCAGCTCCCGGTCCTCAGAGACCCAGTACTTC; CDR3 protein: CASSSRSSETQYF
D gene: .; V gene: TRBV4-3; clone size: .; J gene: TRBJ2-5; CDR3 DNA: TGCGCCAGCAGCCAAGATCTAAGGGAGACCCAGTACTTC; CDR3 protein: CASSQDLRETQYF
D gene: .; V gene: TRBV19; clone size: once; J gene: TRBJ1-5; CDR3 DNA: TGTGCCAGTAGAACCCGCGGAGGGCTGGAACAGCCCCAGCATTTT; CDR3 protein: CASRTRGGLEQPQHF
D gene: .; V gene: TRBV11-2; clone size: .; J gene: TRBJ2-3; CDR3 DNA: TGTGCCAGCAGCTTCGGACTCGGCACAGATACGCAGTATTTT; CDR3 protein: CASSFGLGTDTQYF
D gene: .; V gene: TRBV4-3; clone size: .; J gene: TRBJ2-3; CDR3 DNA: TGCGCCAGCAGCCAGACTTACGACAGCACAGATACGCAGTATTTT; CDR3 protein: CASSQTYDSTDTQYF
D gene: TRBD1; V gene: TRBV18; clone size: .; J gene: TRBJ1-3; CDR3 DNA: TGTGCCAGCTCACCAGCGACAGGGGACTATAGCTCTGGAAACACCATATATTTT; CDR3 protein: CASSPATGDYSSGNTIYF
D gene: .; V gene: TRBV7-2; clone size: .; J gene: TRBJ1-5; CDR3 DNA: TGTGCCAGCAGTCTGATCTTGAGGCAGCCCCAGCATTTT; CDR3 protein: CASSLILRQPQHF
D gene: TRBD1; V gene: TRBV28; clone size: .; J gene: TRBJ1-2; CDR3 DNA: TGTGCCAGCAGTCTCGGACAGGACCTTTATGGCTACACCTTC; CDR3 protein: CASSLGQDLYGYTF
D gene: .; V gene: TRBV5-8; clone size: .; J gene: TRBJ1-5; CDR3 DNA: TGTGCCAGCAGCTTGGGACAGATCAATCAGCCCCAGCATTTT; CDR3 protein: CASSLGQINQPQHF
D gene: TRBD2; V gene: TRBV11-2; clone size: .; J gene: TRBJ2-5; CDR3 DNA: TGTGCCAGCCTCCAGGGAGGGCGAACTGAGACCCAGTACTTC; CDR3 protein: CASLQGGRTETQYF
D gene: .; V gene: TRBV11-2; clone size: .; J gene: TRBJ1-1; CDR3 DNA: TGTGCCAGCAGCTTAGTAGGGGGTCTGAACACTGAAGCTTTCTTT; CDR3 protein: CASSLVGGLNTEAFF
D gene: .; V gene: TRBV19; clone size: few; J gene: TRBJ1-1; CDR3 DNA: TGTGCCAGTAGTATGGCGGGGAGGACTGAAGCTTTCTTT; CDR3 protein: CASSMAGRTEAFF
D gene: TRBD1; V gene: TRBV11-2; clone size: .; J gene: TRBJ1-4; CDR3 DNA: TGTGCCAGCAGCCTACAGGGGGCTCAGCATGAAAAACTGTTTTTT; CDR3 protein: CASSLQGAQHEKLFF
D gene: .; V gene: TRBV7-6; clone size: .; J gene: TRBJ2-2; CDR3 DNA: TGTGCCAGCAGACGACAGGCGAACACCGGGGAGCTGTTTTTT; CDR3 protein: CASRRQANTGELFF
D gene: .; V gene: TRBV4-3; clone size: once; J gene: TRBJ2-1; CDR3 DNA: TGCGCCAGCAGCCAAGATTGGGGCGCCTACAATGAGCAGTTCTTC; CDR3 protein: CASSQDWGAYNEQFF
D gene: .; V gene: TRBV28; clone size: .; J gene: TRBJ1-1; CDR3 DNA: TGTGCCAGCAGCCAATGGGGGGTTTCAGGCGTTGGAGCTTTCTTT; CDR3 protein: CASSQWGVSGVGAFF
D gene: .; V gene: TRBV18; clone size: .; J gene: TRBJ1-4; CDR3 DNA: TGTGCCAGCTCACGTGACAGGAATTTTGAAAAACTGTTTTTT; CDR3 protein: CASSRDRNFEKLFF
D gene: TRBD2; V gene: TRBV10-3; clone size: .; J gene: TRBJ2-5; CDR3 DNA: TGTGCCATCAGTGTTAATTCGTGGTCGCGGGGGAGGCAAGAGACCCAGTACTTC; CDR3 protein: CAISVNSWSRGRQETQYF
D gene: .; V gene: TRBV7-6; clone size: .; J gene: TRBJ2-3; CDR3 DNA: TGTGCCAGCAGCCAGAGGGGATGGGGAGGAACAGATACGCAGTATTTT; CDR3 protein: CASSQRGWGGTDTQYF
D gene: .; V gene: TRBV6-1; clone size: .; J gene: TRBJ2-2; CDR3 DNA: TGTGCCACCTACCCCTCGACGAAGAACACCGGGGAGCTGTTTTTT; CDR3 protein: CATYPSTKNTGELFF
D gene: .; V gene: TRBV7-2; clone size: few; J gene: TRBJ1-5; CDR3 DNA: TGTGCCAGCAGCTTAGAACGGGGGATGAAGCCCCAGCATTTT; CDR3 protein: CASSLERGMKPQHF
D gene: TRBD1; V gene: TRBV30; clone size: .; J gene: TRBJ1-6; CDR3 DNA: TGTGCCTCCAAGACAGGGAGTTTCTCCCTAATCAATTCACCCCTCCACTTT; CDR3 protein: CASKTGSFSLINSPLHF
D gene: .; V gene: TRBV12-2; clone size: .; J gene: TRBJ2-1; CDR3 DNA: TGTGCAAGTCGCCCTCTGCAGTGCGGACCGAATGAGCAGTTCTTC; CDR3 protein: CASRPLQCGPNEQFF
D gene: .; V gene: TRBV9; clone size: .; J gene: TRBJ2-1; CDR3 DNA: TGTGCCAGCAGCCCAAAGGCCGGGACTCCTAGTCGTGAGCAGTTCTTC; CDR3 protein: CASSPKAGTPSREQFF
D gene: .; V gene: TRBV28; clone size: .; J gene: TRBJ1-1; CDR3 DNA: TGTGCCAGCACGGGGAACACTGAAGCTTTCTTT; CDR3 protein: CASTGNTEAFF